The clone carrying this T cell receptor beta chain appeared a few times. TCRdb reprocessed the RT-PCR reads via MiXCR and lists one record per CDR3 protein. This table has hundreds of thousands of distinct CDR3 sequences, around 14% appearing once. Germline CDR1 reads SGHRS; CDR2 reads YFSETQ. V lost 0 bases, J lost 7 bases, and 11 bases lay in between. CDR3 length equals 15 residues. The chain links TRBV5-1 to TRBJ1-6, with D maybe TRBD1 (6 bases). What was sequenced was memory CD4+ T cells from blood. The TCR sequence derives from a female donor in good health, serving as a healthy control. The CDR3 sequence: CASSLADRINSPLHF. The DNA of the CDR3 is TGCGCCAGCAGCTTGGCCGACAGGATCAATTCACCCCTCCACTTT.